This TCR beta chain was captured by sequencing in a study of T cell responses to AZD1222 COVID-19 vaccine (dated by TCRdb to 2020 to 2023). Concerning the study at large: Because spike-specific TCR depth and breadth did not differ between the two schedules, AZD1222 recipients who got a second dose at roughly 4 weeks were pooled with those who got a second dose at roughly 12 weeks. TCR sequencing covered fewer than 250 trial participants: 207 given two doses of AZD1222 and 26 given two doses of MenACWY control vaccine. Trial participants were enrolled by age into subgroups of 18-55, 56-69 and 70-plus years, and 148, 28 and 57 TCR-sequenced participants, respectively, were included in these subgroups.

The germline V gene sets CDR1 to SGHVS and CDR2 to FQNEAQ. V sheds 1 base and J sheds 7 bases, leaving 11 bases between their ends. Taken from cysteine to phenylalanine, the CDR3 has 13 residues. CDR3 DNA only is kept here, 39 bases in frame from base 1. The CDR3 regions of human TCRbeta chains were analyzed by immunosequencing. In the authors' own workflow: Repertoire TCRs were checked for matches against a reference library of SARS-CoV-2-specific TCRs that had been generated using the MIRA antigen-specificity platform. Breadth was defined as the fraction of unique TCRs that were SARS-CoV-2-associated. Depth was defined as the fraction of total T cells that were SARS-CoV-2-associated. Using the MIRA data, each spike-specific TCR was mapped to the spike region that the TCR reacts to and placed in a CD4 or CD8 class. Log10-transformed breadth and depth values were compared by one-way ANOVA with Sidak's multiple comparisons tests. Held by TCRdb, this immuneACCESS table contains in-frame sequences only and omits some clones. Under half of the omission traces to an unresolved V gene where checked; the cause of the rest is unknown. The V and J calls and clone size come from that table; D and trimming were worked out from the DNA. Here the sample has 110,000 or so clones; approximately 85% occur a single time. The leading ten clones occupy 9% to 9.5% of the sample.

The time point label, as the study defines it: baseline before first vaccination. Vaccinee samples came from UK trials COV001 and COV002, including a single-blind randomized controlled phase 2/3 trial of AZD1222 (ChAdOx1 nCoV-19) in healthy adults. For TCRbeta chain sequencing, PBMC samples were collected from trial participants at day 0 and at day 28 after the second dose. The investigation overall reported the following: Reportedly, almost half of the unique spike-specific TCRs recognized epitopes lying outside the regions that are mutated in the B.1.351 and B.1.1.7 variants. The vaccine-associated CD4 TCRs covered the entire spike protein, and the dominant responses fell in regions 160-218 and 743-854. Conclusions about previously exposed vaccinees are limited because only six or seven AZD1222 recipients were SARS-CoV-2 seropositive at baseline. The 56-69-year group was small, and its depth increase did not reach significance, likely because of low power. After two AZD1222 doses, spike-specific TCR breadth and depth were significantly higher than at day 0 and than in MenACWY recipients. Because no day 14 peak-response samples were available, repertoires were characterized only after the peak T cell response. Participants were mostly white British and included more females than males, and it was suggested by the authors that clonal diversity may have been underestimated.

Details on this clone: The specificity of this receptor is unknown. Qualities for individual bases were not recorded, and no much larger clone is one base off.

The input for sequencing was peripheral blood, taken on day 0 of AZD1222 vaccination. The chain couples TRBV7-8 to TRBJ2-7, with the D gene too uncertain to name. This clonotype originated in an adult in good health. The CDR3 protein: CASSLDPRWEQYF. DNA sequence: TGTGCCAGCAGCTTAGATCCCCGTTGGGAGCAGTACTTC.